Following are 13 T cell receptor beta chains from one sample sequenced in a study of neurological immune-mediated disorders. In TCRdb, the 5' RACE reads were re-called with MiXCR into one record per CDR3 protein. This table has more than 30,000 distinct CDR3 sequences, 4.6% appearing once. Source material: PBMCs. The receptors were gathered from a man aged 18 to 30 in good health.

Many counts were recorded for this clonotype. The gene calls are TRBV20-1 and TRBJ2-3; TRBD2 might be the D (6 bases). From germline, CDR1 is DFQATT and CDR2 SNEGSKA (reference sequence). V lost 6 bases to trimming and J lost 1 base, with 29 bases between them. This CDR3 spans 19 amino acids. CDR3 nucleotides: TGCAGTGCCGCCCCCCGGGACTCCCACTCACGTAAAGGCACAGATACGCAGTATTTT. It codes for CSAAPRDSHSRKGTDTQYF.

The V call is TRBV5-1, the J call TRBJ2-7; TRBD1 is a possible D gene (6 bases). The CDR3 is 18 amino acids. Trimming shortened V by 0 bases and J by 5 bases, and 24 bases separated the two germline ends. Germline V CDR1 and CDR2: SGHRS, YFSETQ. CDR3 loop: CASSLGTEKALPPHEQYF. The CDR3 DNA reads as TGCGCCAGCAGCTTGGGGACAGAGAAGGCCCTCCCTCCCCACGAGCAGTACTTC.

This clonotype was detected many times. CDR3 nucleotide sequence: TGCAGTGCTACGGGACAGTTCAATCAGCCCCAGCATTTT. This gives the protein CSATGQFNQPQHF. The chain carries TRBV20-1 and TRBJ1-5, with 7 bases identical to TRBD1. Trimming cost V 4 bases and J 3 bases; bases outside gene matches: 3. The CDR3 covers 13 residues. Looked up from germline, CDR1 is DFQATT and CDR2 is SNEGSKA (reference sequence).

This clonotype appeared many times. The CDR3 DNA sequence: TGTGCCAGCAGCCAAGAAAACAGGGGAGGGGAGACCCAGTACTTC. Translating it yields CASSQENRGGETQYF. This rearrangement joins TRBV4-2 to TRBJ2-5; perhaps D is TRBD1 or TRBD2 (7 bases each). CDR1 and CDR2 (germline): LGHNA, YNFKEQ. The CDR3 runs 15 residues. V shed 0 bases and J shed 5 bases, with 13 bases lying between them.

This clonotype has at least ten counts. This chain joins TRBV10-3 and TRBJ2-7; D is unclear. The germline V gene has CDR1 ENHRY and CDR2 SYGVKD. This CDR3 has 15 residues. V shed 3 bases and J shed 3 bases, with 15 bases lying between them. Here the CDR3 reads CAISESESVLYEQYF. CDR3 DNA: TGTGCCATCAGTGAATCGGAATCCGTTCTCTACGAGCAGTACTTC.

The sample holds many counts of this clonotype. The DNA for the CDR3 is TGCAGCGTTGTAGGACTGGAAGTGGGGAAGGCTTTCTTT. Encoded protein: CSVVGLEVGKAFF. V is TRBV29-1 and J is TRBJ1-1; no definite D call. V dropped 4 bases and J dropped 11 bases, with 20 bases sitting between them. The CDR3 runs to 13 residues. Germline V lookup: CDR1 SQVTM, CDR2 ANQGSEA.

This clonotype was observed at least ten times. This chain uses TRBV5-1 with TRBJ1-2, with 10 bases fitting TRBD1. The germline gives CDR1 SGHRS, CDR2 YFSETQ. The CDR3 contains 14 residues. V shed 4 bases, J shed 4 bases, and the junction held 4 bases outside the gene matches. The DNA of the CDR3 is TGCGCCAGCAGCGTGACAGGGGGCGTCTATGGCTACACCTTC. Residues: CASSVTGGVYGYTF.

Ten or more counts support this clonotype. V is TRBV5-1 and J is TRBJ1-5, with D possibly being TRBD1 (5 bases). With 0 bases removed from V and 7 bases from J, the gap between germline ends came to 14 bases. The germline CDR1 and CDR2 sequences are SGHRS and YFSETQ. This CDR3 has 15 residues. CDR3 protein: CASSLDGGRNQPQHF. In DNA, the CDR3 is TGCGCCAGCAGCTTGGACGGGGGAAGGAACCAGCCCCAGCATTTT.

This clonotype was seen ten or more times. The rearrangement uses TRBV5-1 and TRBJ2-7, with a possible D match to TRBD2 (6 bases). Trimming cost V 4 bases and J 3 bases, with 8 bases left between them. The CDR3 totals 12 residues. CDR1 is SGHRS and CDR2 is YFSETQ in the germline V gene. The CDR3 bases are TGCGCCAGCAGCGAGACTAGCTACGAGCAGTACTTC. Translation: CASSETSYEQYF.

This clonotype has a count of ten or more. This chain joins TRBV10-3 and TRBJ1-1; TRBD1 matches 11 bases. V lost 6 bases and J lost 5; bases outside the gene matches: 11. Germline V CDR1 and CDR2: ENHRY, SYGVKD. This CDR3 contains 16 residues. The CDR3 protein is CAISAGTGGGWTEAFF. The CDR3, as DNA: TGTGCCATCAGCGCCGGGACAGGGGGAGGTTGGACTGAAGCTTTCTTT.

This clonotype was seen repeatedly, ten times or more. This sequence joins TRBV6-6 and TRBJ2-7, with TRBD2 identical over 8 bases. CDR1 MNHNY and CDR2 SVGAGI come from the germline V gene (reference sequence). V shed 6 bases, J shed 3 bases, and the junction held 7 bases outside the gene matches. The CDR3 contains 14 residues. CDR3 sequence (DNA): TGTGCCAGCAGACACGGGGGGGACCTCTACGAGCAGTACTTC. As protein: CASRHGGDLYEQYF.

This clonotype was recorded many times. V and J are TRBV12-3 or TRBV12-4 and TRBJ1-3, with D possibly matching TRBD1 (6 bases). This CDR3 has 14 amino acids. Trimming stripped 6 bases from V and 0 bases from J, with 9 bases between. The CDR3 loop reads CASSGGNSGNTIYF. The CDR3 nucleotides are TGTGCCAGCAGCGGGGGCAACTCTGGAAACACCATATATTTT.

This clonotype was detected many times. This may arise from a read error, as a much more abundant clone is one base away. The rearrangement joins TRBV5-1 to TRBJ2-7; 7 nucleotides line up with TRBD1. Germline values: CDR1 SGHRS, CDR2 YFSETQ. The CDR3 is made up of 15 amino acids. With 4 bases clipped from V and 4 bases from J, the junction kept 11 bases outside the gene matches. DNA of the CDR3: TGCGCCAGCAGCCCAGGCTCGACAGGGATGTACGAGCAGTACTTC. As protein: CASSPGSTGMYEQYF.